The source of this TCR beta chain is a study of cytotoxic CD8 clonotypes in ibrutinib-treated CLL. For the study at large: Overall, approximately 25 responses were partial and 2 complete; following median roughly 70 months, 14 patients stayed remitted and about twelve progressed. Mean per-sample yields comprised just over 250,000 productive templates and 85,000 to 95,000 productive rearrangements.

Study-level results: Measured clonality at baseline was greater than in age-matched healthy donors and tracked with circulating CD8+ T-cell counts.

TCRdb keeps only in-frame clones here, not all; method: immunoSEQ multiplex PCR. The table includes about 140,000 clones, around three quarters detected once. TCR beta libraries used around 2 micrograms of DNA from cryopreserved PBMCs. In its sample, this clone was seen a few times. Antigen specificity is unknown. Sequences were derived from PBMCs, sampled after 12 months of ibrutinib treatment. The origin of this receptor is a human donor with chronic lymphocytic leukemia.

CDR3 DNA sequence: TGTGCCAGCAGCTTATGGGCAGGGAAGGGTTACGAGCAGTACTTC. It translates to CASSLWAGKGYEQYF. This sequence joins TRBV7-2 and TRBJ2-7; weak D call: TRBD1 (5 bases). Deletions cut 2 bases from V and 4 bases from J, with 15 bases between. Germline V gene data show CDR1 as SGHTA and CDR2 as FQGNSA. This CDR3 is 15 amino acids long.